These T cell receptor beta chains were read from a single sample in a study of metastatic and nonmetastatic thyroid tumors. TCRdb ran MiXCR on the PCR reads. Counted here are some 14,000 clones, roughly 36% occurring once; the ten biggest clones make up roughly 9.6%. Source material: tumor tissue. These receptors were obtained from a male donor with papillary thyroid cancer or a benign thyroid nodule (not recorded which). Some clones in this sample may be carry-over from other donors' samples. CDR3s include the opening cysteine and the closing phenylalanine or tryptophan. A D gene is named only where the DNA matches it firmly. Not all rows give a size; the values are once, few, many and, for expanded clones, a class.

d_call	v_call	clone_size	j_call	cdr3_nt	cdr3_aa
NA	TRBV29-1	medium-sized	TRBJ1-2	TGCAGCGCTATCTTACCTGGACACAACTATGGCTACACCTTC	CSAILPGHNYGYTF
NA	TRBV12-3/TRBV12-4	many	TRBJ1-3	TGTGCCAGCAGTTTCAGGGCTGCGGTAGGGAGCTCTGGAAACACCATATATTTT	CASSFRAAVGSSGNTIYF
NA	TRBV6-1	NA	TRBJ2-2	TGTGCCAGCTTTGGGCCGAACACCGTGGAGCTGTTTTTT	CASFGPNTVELFF
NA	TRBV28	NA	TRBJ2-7	TGTGCCAGCTGTCTCAACAGGGGACTCTACGAGCTGTACTTC	CASCLNRGLYELYF
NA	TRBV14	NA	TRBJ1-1	TGTGCCAGCAGCCCTAAACCTATAACTGAAGCTTTCTTT	CASSPKPITEAFF
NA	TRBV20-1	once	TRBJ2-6	TGCAGTGCTAGTGACCATGGGGCTGGGGCCAACGTCCTGACTTTC	CSASDHGAGANVLTF
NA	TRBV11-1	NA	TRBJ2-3	TGTGCCAGCAGCTCCCCATCGCTAAACACAGATACGCAGTATTTT	CASSSPSLNTDTQYF
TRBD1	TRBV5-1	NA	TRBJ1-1	TGCGCCAGCAGCGCTACAGGGGGTCAGGACACTGAAGCTTTCTTT	CASSATGGQDTEAFF
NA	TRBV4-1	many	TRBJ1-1	TGCGCCAGCAGCCAAGATCGGGGGCGGAACACTGAAGCTTTCTTT	CASSQDRGRNTEAFF
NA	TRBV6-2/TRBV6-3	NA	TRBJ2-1	TGTGCCAGCAGTACAGGCGAGGGGGGATACAATGAGCAGTTCTTC	CASSTGEGGYNEQFF
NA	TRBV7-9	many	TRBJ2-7	TGTGCCAGCAGCTTACCAGGGGGGGGCTACGAGCAGTACTTC	CASSLPGGGYEQYF
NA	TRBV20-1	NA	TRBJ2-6	TGCGGTGCTATGGGCGTGACTCGGGGGGCCAACGTCCTGACTTTC	CGAMGVTRGANVLTF
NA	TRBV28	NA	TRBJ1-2	TGCGCAAGCATGTTCGGGGGGGGCTACACCTTC	CASMFGGGYTF
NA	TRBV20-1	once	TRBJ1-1	TGCAGTGCTAGAGATAGGACCGGGTGGGCTGAAGCTTTCTTT	CSARDRTGWAEAFF
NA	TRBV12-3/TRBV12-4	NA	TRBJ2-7	TGTGCCAGCAGTCGGACTATCGGTGGGGCCCACGAGCAGTACTTC	CASSRTIGGAHEQYF
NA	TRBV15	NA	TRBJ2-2	TGTGCCGCCAGCAGAGCTGAGGTCACCGGGGAGCTGTCTTTT	CAASRAEVTGELSF
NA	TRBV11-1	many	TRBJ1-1	TGTGCCAGCAGCTTAGTGGTCGGCAGATTGAACACTGAAGCTTTCTTT	CASSLVVGRLNTEAFF
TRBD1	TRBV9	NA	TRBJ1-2	TGTGCCAGCAGCGGACAGGGGTTCTATGGCTACACCTTC	CASSGQGFYGYTF
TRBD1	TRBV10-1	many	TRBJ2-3	TGCGCCAGCAGTAGAGACAGGGGTGATACGCAGTATTTT	CASSRDRGDTQYF
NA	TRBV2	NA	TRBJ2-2	TGTGCCAGCAGTGAGGGGGCAGATAGCACCGGGGAGCTGTTTTTT	CASSEGADSTGELFF
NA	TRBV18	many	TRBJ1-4	TGTGCCAGCTCACCACCCGGTTTGGGTCCTCCGGGGGAAAAACTGTTTTTT	CASSPPGLGPPGEKLFF
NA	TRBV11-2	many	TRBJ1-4	TGTGCCAGCAGCTTGGGGGAAAAACTGTTTTTT	CASSLGEKLFF
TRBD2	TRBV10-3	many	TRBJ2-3	TGTGCCATCAGTACGACTAGCGGGGGATCCACAGATACGCAGTATTTT	CAISTTSGGSTDTQYF
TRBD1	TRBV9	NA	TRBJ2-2	TGTGCCAGCAGCGTAAGGCAGGGGGCAACCGGGGAGCTGTTTTTT	CASSVRQGATGELFF
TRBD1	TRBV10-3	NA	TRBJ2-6	TGTGCCATCAGTGAGCACGACAGGGGTGGGGCCAACGTCCTGACTTTC	CAISEHDRGGANVLTF
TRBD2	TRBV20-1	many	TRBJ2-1	TGCAGTGCTAGAGATCCTGCTAGCGGTACCTACAATGAGCAGTTCTTC	CSARDPASGTYNEQFF
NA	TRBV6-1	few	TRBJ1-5	TGTGCCAGCAGTGAACAGGAGACTCAGCCCCAGCATTTT	CASSEQETQPQHF
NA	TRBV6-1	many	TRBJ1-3	TGTGCCAGCAGTGAGATCTCTGGAAACACCATATATTTT	CASSEISGNTIYF
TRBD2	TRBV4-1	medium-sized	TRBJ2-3	TGCGCCAGCAGCCAAGTTTTCCAGCGGGAGTACACAGATACGCAGTATTTT	CASSQVFQREYTDTQYF
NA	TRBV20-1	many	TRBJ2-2	TGCAGTGCTAGAGATGGACGGGGCCTCAACACCGGGGAGCTGTTTTTT	CSARDGRGLNTGELFF
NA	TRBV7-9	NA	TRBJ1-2	TGTGCCAGCAGCGCGGTGGCAGGGGATCACTATGGCTACACCTTC	CASSAVAGDHYGYTF
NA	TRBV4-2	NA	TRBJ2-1	TGTGCCAGCAGCCAAGACCTGACAGTTAGTGAGCAGTTCTTC	CASSQDLTVSEQFF
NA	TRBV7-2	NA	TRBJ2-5	TGTGCCAGCAGCTTAGAAGGGCGCGGGACCCAGTACTTC	CASSLEGRGTQYF
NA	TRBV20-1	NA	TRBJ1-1	TGTAGTGCTAGTTTTCTGAACACTGAAGCTTTCTTT	CSASFLNTEAFF
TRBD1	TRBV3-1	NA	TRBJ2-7	TGTGCCAGCAGCCACCTCGGGACAGGGGATCACGAGCAGTACTTC	CASSHLGTGDHEQYF
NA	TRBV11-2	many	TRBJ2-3	TGTGCCAGCAGCTGGGCATTGCGACGCACAGATACGCAGTATTTT	CASSWALRRTDTQYF
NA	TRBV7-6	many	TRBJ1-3	TGTGCCAGCAGCCTATGGGGGCTCGGAAACACCATATATTTT	CASSLWGLGNTIYF
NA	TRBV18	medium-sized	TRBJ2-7	TGTGCCAGCTCACTATCAGACGTATCCTACGAGCAGTACTTC	CASSLSDVSYEQYF
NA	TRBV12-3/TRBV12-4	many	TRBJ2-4	TGTGCCAGCAGTTTAAGTGAAAACATTCAGTACTTC	CASSLSENIQYF
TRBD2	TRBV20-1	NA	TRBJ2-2	TGCAGTGCTAGAGACACCGGGGGGGCCGGGGAGCTGTTTTTT	CSARDTGGAGELFF
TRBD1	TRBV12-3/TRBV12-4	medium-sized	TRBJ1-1	TGTGCCAGCAGTTTCAGGGGGACTGAAGCTTTCTTT	CASSFRGTEAFF
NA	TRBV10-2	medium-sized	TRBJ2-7	TGCGCCAGCAGTGGTGCGAAGATGGAGGGGAAGTACTTC	CASSGAKMEGKYF
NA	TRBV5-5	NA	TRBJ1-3	TGTGCCAGCAGCCCCGCAAATGACTCTGGAAACACCATATATTTT	CASSPANDSGNTIYF
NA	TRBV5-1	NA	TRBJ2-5	TGCGCCAGCGGCTTTTACGGAGAGACCCAGTACTTC	CASGFYGETQYF
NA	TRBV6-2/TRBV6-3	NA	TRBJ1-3	TGTGCCAGCAGTGAACAGGGTCCCTCTGGAAACACCATATGTTTT	CASSEQGPSGNTICF